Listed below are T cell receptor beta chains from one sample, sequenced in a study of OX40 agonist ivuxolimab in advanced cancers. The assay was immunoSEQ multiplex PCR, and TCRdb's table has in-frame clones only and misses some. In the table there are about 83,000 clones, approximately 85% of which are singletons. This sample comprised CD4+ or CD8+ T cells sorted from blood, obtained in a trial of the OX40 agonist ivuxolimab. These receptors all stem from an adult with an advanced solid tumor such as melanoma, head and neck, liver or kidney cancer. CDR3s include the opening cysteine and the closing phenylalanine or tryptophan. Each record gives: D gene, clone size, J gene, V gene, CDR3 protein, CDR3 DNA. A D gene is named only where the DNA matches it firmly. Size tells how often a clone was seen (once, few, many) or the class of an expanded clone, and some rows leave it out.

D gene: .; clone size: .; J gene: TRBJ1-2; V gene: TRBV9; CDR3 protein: CASSHNTRTDFNYGYTF; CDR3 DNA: TGTGCCAGCAGCCATAACACTAGGACGGATTTTAACTATGGCTACACCTTC
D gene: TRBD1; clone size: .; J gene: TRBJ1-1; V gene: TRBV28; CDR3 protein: CASSSQGVAEAFF; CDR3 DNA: TGTGCCAGCAGTTCACAGGGGGTCGCTGAAGCTTTCTTT
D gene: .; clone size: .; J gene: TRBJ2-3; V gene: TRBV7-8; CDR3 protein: CASSSQTTDTQYF; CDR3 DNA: TGTGCCAGCAGCTCTCAGACTACAGATACGCAGTATTTT
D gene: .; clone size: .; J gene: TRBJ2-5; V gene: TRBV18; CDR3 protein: CASSPGTYRGETQYF; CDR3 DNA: TGTGCCAGCTCACCAGGAACGTACAGAGGGGAGACCCAGTACTTC
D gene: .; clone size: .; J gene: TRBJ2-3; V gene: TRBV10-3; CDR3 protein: CAISESTGVKTDTQYF; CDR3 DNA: TGTGCCATCAGTGAGTCGACGGGCGTTAAAACAGATACGCAGTATTTT
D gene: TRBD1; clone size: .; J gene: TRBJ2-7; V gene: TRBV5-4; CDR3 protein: CASSWGQGYEQYF; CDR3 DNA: TGTGCCAGCAGCTGGGGACAGGGCTACGAGCAGTACTTC
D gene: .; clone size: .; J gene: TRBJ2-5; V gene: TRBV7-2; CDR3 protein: CASSSGQGASSGRQETQYF; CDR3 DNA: TGTGCCAGCAGTTCCGGACAGGGGGCTTCTAGCGGGAGGCAAGAGACCCAGTACTTC
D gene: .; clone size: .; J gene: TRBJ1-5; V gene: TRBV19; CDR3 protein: CASSIEGGGQPQHF; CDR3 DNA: TGTGCCAGTAGTATAGAGGGAGGAGGACAGCCCCAGCATTTT
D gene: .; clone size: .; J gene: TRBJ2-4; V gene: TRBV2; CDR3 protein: CASMTSGNIQYF; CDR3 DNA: TGTGCCAGCATGACATCTGGGAACATTCAGTACTTC
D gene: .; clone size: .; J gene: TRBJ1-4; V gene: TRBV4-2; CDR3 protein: CASSPSLAGPTNEKLFF; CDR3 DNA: TGTGCCAGCAGCCCCTCTTTGGCGGGACCAACTAATGAAAAACTGTTTTTT
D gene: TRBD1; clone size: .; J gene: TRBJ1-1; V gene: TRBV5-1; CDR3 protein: CASSSGQGSTEAFF; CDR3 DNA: TGCGCCAGCAGCTCGGGACAGGGGAGCACTGAAGCTTTCTTT
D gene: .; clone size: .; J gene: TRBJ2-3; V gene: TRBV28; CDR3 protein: CASSLVGSTDTQYF; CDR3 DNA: TGTGCCAGCAGTTTGGTGGGAAGCACAGATACGCAGTATTTT
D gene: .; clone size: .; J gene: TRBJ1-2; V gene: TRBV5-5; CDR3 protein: CASSFTGFDGYTF; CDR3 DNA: TGTGCCAGCAGCTTCACAGGGTTCGATGGCTACACCTTC
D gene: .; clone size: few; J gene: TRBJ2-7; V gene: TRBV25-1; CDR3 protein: CASSRGAQNEQYF; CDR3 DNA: TGTGCCAGCAGTAGGGGGGCACAGAACGAGCAGTACTTC
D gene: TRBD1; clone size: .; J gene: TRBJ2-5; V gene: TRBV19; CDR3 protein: CASSLLPTGGAPETQYF; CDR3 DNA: TGTGCCAGTAGTTTACTCCCGACAGGGGGCGCCCCGGAGACCCAGTACTTC
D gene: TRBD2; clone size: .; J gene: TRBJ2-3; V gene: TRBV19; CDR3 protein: CASSIASGSDTQYF; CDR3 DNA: TGTGCCAGTAGTATAGCTAGCGGGTCAGATACGCAGTATTTT
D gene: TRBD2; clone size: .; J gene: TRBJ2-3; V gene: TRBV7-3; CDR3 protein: CASSGGLAADTQYF; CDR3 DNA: TGTGCCAGCAGCGGGGGACTAGCAGCAGATACGCAGTATTTT
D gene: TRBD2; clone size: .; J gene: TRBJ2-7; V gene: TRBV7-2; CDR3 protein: CASSLDSGGSYEQYF; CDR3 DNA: TGTGCCAGCAGCTTAGATAGCGGGGGTTCATACGAGCAGTACTTC
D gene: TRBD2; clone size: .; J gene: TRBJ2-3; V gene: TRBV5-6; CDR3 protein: CASSPGGGSTDTQYF; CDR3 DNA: TGTGCCAGCAGCCCCGGGGGGGGCTCGACAGATACGCAGTATTTT
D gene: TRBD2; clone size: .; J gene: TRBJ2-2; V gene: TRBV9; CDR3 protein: CASSVEASGGPGELFF; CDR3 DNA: TGTGCCAGCAGCGTAGAGGCTAGCGGGGGGCCCGGGGAGCTGTTTTTT
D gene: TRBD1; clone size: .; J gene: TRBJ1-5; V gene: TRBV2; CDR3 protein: CASRAGQGNQPQHF; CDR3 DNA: TGTGCCAGCAGGGCTGGACAGGGGAATCAGCCCCAGCATTTT
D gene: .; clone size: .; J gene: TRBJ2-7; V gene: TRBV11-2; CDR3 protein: CASSHYEQYF; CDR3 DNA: TGTGCCAGCAGCCACTACGAGCAGTACTTC
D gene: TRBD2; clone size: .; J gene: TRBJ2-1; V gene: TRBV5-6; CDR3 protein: CASSPLLAGAYNEQFF; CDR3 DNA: TGTGCCAGCAGCCCCCTCCTAGCGGGGGCCTACAATGAGCAGTTCTTC
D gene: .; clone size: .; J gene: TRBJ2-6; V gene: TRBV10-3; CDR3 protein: CAIRGLPLGEAGVLTF; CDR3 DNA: TGTGCCATCAGGGGGTTACCTCTAGGGGAAGCTGGCGTCCTGACTTTC
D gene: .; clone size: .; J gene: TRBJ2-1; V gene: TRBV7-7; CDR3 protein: CASSLSQARYNEQFF; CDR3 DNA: TGTGCTAGCAGCTTGTCCCAGGCCCGCTACAATGAGCAGTTCTTC
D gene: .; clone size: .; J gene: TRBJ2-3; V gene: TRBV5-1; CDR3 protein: CASSLDPFTDTQYF; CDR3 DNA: TGCGCCAGCAGCTTGGACCCTTTCACAGATACGCAGTATTTT
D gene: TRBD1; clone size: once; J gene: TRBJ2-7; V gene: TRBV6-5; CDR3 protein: CASSRDRGYEQYF; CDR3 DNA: TGTGCCAGCAGTCGGGACAGGGGTTACGAGCAGTACTTC
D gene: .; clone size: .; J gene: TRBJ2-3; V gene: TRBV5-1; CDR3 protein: CASSLGGGSDTQYF; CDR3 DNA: TGCGCCAGCAGCTTGGGGGGTGGTTCAGATACGCAGTATTTT
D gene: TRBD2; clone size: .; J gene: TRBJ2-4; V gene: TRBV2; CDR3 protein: CASSERRAAGKNIQYF; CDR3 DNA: TGTGCCAGCAGTGAAAGGCGCGCAGCGGGGAAAAACATTCAGTACTTC
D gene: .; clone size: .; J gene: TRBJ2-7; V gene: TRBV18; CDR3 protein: CASSPPRGRTGSYEQYF; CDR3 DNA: TGTGCCAGCTCACCACCGCGGGGACGTACCGGCTCCTACGAGCAGTACTTC
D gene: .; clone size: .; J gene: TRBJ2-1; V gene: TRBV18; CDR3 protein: CASSPYQVPEQFF; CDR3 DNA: TGTGCCAGCTCACCATACCAGGTTCCTGAGCAGTTCTTC
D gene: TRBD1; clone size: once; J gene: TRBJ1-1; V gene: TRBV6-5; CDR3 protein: CASRPGQENTEAFF; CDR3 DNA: TGTGCCAGCAGACCGGGACAGGAGAACACTGAAGCTTTCTTT
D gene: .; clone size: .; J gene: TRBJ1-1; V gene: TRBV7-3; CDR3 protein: CASSLGGLGTEAFF; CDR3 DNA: TGTGCCAGCAGCTTAGGGGGCCTAGGCACTGAAGCTTTCTTT
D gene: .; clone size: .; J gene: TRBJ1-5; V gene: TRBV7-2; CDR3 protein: CASSLDPRDTPQHF; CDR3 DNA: TGTGCCAGCAGCCTAGACCCCAGGGATACGCCCCAGCATTTT
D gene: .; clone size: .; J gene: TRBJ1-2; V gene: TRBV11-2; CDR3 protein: CASSLTANNYGYTF; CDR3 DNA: TGTGCCAGCAGCTTAACAGCCAATAACTATGGCTACACCTTC
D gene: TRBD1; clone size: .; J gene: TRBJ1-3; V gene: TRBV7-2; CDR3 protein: CASSSQGAGGNTIYF; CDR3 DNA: TGTGCCAGCAGCTCACAGGGGGCAGGGGGAAACACCATATATTTT
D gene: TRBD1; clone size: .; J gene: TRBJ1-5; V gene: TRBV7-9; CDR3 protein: CASSLDGRGNQPQHF; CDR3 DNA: TGTGCCAGCAGCTTAGATGGCAGGGGGAATCAGCCCCAGCATTTT
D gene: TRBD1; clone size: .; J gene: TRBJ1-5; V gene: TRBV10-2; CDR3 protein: CASRGTVGNQPQHF; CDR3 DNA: TGCGCCAGCAGGGGGACAGTCGGGAATCAGCCCCAGCATTTT
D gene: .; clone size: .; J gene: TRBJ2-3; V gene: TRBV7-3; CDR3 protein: CASSSGLHTDTQYF; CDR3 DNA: TGTGCCAGCAGCTCGGGACTTCACACAGATACGCAGTATTTT
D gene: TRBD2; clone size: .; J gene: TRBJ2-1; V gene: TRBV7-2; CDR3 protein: CASSLFLAGSNEQFF; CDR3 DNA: TGTGCCAGCAGCTTATTTCTAGCGGGGAGCAATGAGCAGTTCTTC
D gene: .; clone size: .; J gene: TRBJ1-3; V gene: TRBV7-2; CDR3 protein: CASSPWTASGNTIYF; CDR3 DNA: TGTGCCAGCAGCCCGTGGACAGCTTCTGGAAACACCATATATTTT
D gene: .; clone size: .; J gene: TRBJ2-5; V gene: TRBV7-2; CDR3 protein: CASSVPKETQYF; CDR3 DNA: TGTGCCAGCAGCGTCCCGAAAGAGACCCAGTACTTC
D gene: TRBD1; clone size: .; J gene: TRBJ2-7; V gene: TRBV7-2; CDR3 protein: CASSLATGQGAHSEQYF; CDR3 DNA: TGTGCCAGCAGCTTAGCGACCGGACAGGGGGCCCATTCCGAGCAGTACTTC
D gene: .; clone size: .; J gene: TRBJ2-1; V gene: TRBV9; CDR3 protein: CASSVGGRAGYNEQFF; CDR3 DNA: TGTGCCAGCAGCGTAGGTGGCAGGGCTGGCTACAATGAGCAGTTCTTC
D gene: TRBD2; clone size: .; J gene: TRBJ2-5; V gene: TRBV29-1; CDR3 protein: CSARGVETQYF; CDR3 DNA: TGCAGCGCCCGGGGGGTCGAGACCCAGTACTTC
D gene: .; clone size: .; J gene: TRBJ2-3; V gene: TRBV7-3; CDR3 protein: CASSWLHPTASSTDTQYF; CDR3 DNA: TGTGCCAGCAGCTGGCTACACCCGACTGCCTCTAGCACAGATACGCAGTATTTT
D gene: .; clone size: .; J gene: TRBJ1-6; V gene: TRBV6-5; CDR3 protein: CASSYSGGDNSPLHF; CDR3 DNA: TGTGCCAGCAGTTACTCGGGGGGAGATAATTCACCCCTCCACTTT
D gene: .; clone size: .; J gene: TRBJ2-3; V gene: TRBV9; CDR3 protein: CASSPNRESDTQYF; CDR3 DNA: TGTGCCAGCAGCCCCAACCGGGAGTCAGATACGCAGTATTTT
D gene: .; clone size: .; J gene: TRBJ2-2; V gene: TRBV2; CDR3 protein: CASSDGQGLANTGELFF; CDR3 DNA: TGTGCCAGCAGTGATGGGCAGGGGCTGGCGAACACCGGGGAGCTGTTTTTT
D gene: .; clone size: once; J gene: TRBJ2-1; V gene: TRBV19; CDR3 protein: CASSPGGGVGEQFF; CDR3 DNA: TGTGCCAGTTCCCCGGGGGGCGGAGTAGGGGAGCAGTTCTTC
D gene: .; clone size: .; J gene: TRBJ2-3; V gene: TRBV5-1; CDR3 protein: CASSLEPPRTDTQYF; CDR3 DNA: TGCGCCAGCAGCTTGGAACCGCCCAGAACAGATACGCAGTATTTT
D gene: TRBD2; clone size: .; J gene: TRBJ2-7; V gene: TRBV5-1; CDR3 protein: CASNPQIGTSYEQYF; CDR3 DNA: TGCGCCAGCAACCCCCAAATCGGGACTAGCTACGAGCAGTACTTC
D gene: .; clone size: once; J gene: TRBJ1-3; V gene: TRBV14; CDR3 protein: CASSQGALGEAIYF; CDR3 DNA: TGTGCCAGCAGCCAAGGCGCATTGGGGGAGGCCATATATTTT
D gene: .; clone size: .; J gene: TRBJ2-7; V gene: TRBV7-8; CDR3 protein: CASSLSSRSYEQYF; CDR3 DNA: TGTGCCAGCAGCTTAAGTTCTCGCTCCTACGAGCAGTACTTC
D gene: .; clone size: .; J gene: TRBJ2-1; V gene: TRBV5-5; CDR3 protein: CASSRDRYNEQFF; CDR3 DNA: TGTGCCAGCAGCCGCGATCGCTACAATGAGCAGTTCTTC